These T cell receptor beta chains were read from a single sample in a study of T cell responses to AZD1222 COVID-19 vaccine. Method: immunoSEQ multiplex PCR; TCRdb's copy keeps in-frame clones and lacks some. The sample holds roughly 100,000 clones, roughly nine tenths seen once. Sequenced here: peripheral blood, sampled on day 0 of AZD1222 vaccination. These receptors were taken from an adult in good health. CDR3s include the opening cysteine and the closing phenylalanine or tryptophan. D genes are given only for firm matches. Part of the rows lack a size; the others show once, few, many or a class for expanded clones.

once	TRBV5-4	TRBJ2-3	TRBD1	TGTGCCAGCAGCTTGGAGGGACAGTCCACAGATACGCAGTATTTT	CASSLEGQSTDTQYF
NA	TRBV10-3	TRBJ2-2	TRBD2	TGTGCCATCAGGAGAGTAGCGGGAGAGTCCGGGGAGCTGTTTTTT	CAIRRVAGESGELFF
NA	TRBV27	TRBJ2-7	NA	TGTGCCAGCAGTTTGAAAGGGGACTCCTACGAGCAGTACTTC	CASSLKGDSYEQYF
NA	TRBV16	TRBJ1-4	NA	TGTGCCAGCAGCCAATCCCCACCGGAGAATGAAAAACTGTTTTTT	CASSQSPPENEKLFF
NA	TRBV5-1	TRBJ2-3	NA	TGCGCCAGCAGCTTGGAGGTGGGAGATACGCAGTATTTT	CASSLEVGDTQYF
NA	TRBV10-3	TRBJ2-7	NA	TGTGCCATTAACCCGGGAAACCACTACGAGCAGTACTTC	CAINPGNHYEQYF
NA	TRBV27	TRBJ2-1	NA	TGTGCCAGCAGTAGCGGGCTTACTTTTAATGAGCAGTTCTTC	CASSSGLTFNEQFF
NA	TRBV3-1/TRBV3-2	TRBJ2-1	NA	TGTGCCAGCAGCCAAGGGGTCGCTAGCGTTAGCAATGAGCAGTTCTTC	CASSQGVASVSNEQFF
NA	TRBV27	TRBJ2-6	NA	TGTGCCAGCAGTTTTGGGGGATCTGGGGCCAACGTCCTGACTTTC	CASSFGGSGANVLTF
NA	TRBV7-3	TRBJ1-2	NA	TGTGCCAGCAGCCCTGGCCAAACCTATGGCTACACCTTC	CASSPGQTYGYTF
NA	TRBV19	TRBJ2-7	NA	TGTGCCAGTAGCGAATCGACTACCTACGAGCAGTACTTC	CASSESTTYEQYF
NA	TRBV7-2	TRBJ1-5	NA	TGTGCCAGCAGCTTAGCGGCACAGCGCAATCAGCCCCAGCATTTT	CASSLAAQRNQPQHF
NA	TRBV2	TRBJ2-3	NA	TGTGCCAGCAGGAGGGATCGGGGCCGAGATACGCAGTATTTT	CASRRDRGRDTQYF
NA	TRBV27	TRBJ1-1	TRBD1	TGTGCCAGCATAAGGACAGGGAACACTGAAGCTTTCTTT	CASIRTGNTEAFF
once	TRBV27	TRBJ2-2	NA	TGTGCCAGCAGTTTAAGCGGGGAGCTGTTTTTT	CASSLSGELFF
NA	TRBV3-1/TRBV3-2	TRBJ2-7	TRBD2	TGTGCAGCGGGGGCGGTGTCCGCGGACGAGCAGTACTTC	CAAGAVSADEQYF
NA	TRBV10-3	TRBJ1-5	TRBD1	TGTGCCATCAGTGCGGGACAGGACTTACGGCCCCAGCATTTT	CAISAGQDLRPQHF
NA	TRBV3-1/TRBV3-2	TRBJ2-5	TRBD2	TGTGCCAGCAGCCCCTTAGCGGGAGCCGGAGAGACCCAGTACTTC	CASSPLAGAGETQYF
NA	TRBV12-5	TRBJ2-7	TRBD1	TGTGCTAGTGGTTTGAGAATCCCTGACAGGGATGAGGCCGAGCAGTACTTC	CASGLRIPDRDEAEQYF
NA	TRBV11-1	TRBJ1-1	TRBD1	TGTGCCAGCAGCTTATTGGGGACAGGTTTGAACACTGAAGCTTTCTTT	CASSLLGTGLNTEAFF
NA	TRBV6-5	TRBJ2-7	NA	TGTGCCAGCATTTTGACTGAGACCTACGAGCAGTACTTC	CASILTETYEQYF
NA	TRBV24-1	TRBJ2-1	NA	TGTGCCACCAGTGATTTACTACAGGACAATGAGCAGTTCTTC	CATSDLLQDNEQFF
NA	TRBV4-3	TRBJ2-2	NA	TGCGCCAGCAGCCAAGATACCCGGGACACCGGGGAGCTGTTTTTT	CASSQDTRDTGELFF
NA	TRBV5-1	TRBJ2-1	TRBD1	TGCGCCAGCAGCCAGGGACAGGAGTACAATGAGCAGTTCTTC	CASSQGQEYNEQFF
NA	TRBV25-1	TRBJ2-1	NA	TGTGCCAGCACCCCGTCCGGGACCTCCCTCTCCTACAATGAGCAGTTCTTC	CASTPSGTSLSYNEQFF
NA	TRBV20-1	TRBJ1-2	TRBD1	TGCAGTGCTAGTGACAGGGGGTATGGCTACACCTTC	CSASDRGYGYTF
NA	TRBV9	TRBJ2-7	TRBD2	TGTGCCAGCAGCGGAGGAACTAGCGGGCGCCCCTACGAGCAGTACTTC	CASSGGTSGRPYEQYF
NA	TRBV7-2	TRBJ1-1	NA	TGTGCCAGCAGCTTGGTGACAGCTATGAACACTGAAGCTTTCTTT	CASSLVTAMNTEAFF
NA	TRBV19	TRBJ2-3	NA	TGTGCCACCACCGGACTGGACACAGATACGCAGTATTTT	CATTGLDTDTQYF
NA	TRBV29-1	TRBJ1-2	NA	TGCAGCGTTGAAGAAGACGGCTACACCTTC	CSVEEDGYTF
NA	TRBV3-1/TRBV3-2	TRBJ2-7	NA	TGTGCCAGCAGCCAAGAGGTTCGCAGGGGAAACGAGCAGTACTTC	CASSQEVRRGNEQYF
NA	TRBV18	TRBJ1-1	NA	TGTGCCAGCTCACTGAGGGGAACGAACACTGAAGCTTTCTTT	CASSLRGTNTEAFF
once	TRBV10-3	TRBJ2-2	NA	TGTGCCATCAGTGAGTCACAGACCGGGGAGCTGTTTTTT	CAISESQTGELFF
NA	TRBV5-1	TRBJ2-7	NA	TGCGCCAGCAGCTTGGAGGGGGGTGGCTACGAGCAGTACTTC	CASSLEGGGYEQYF
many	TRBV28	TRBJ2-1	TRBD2	TGTGCCAGCAGTTTAAACGGGAGGAACAATGAGCAGTTCTTC	CASSLNGRNNEQFF
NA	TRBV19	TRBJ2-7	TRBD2	TGTGCCAGTAGTATTGGCCTAGCGGGAGTGTACGAGCAGTACTTC	CASSIGLAGVYEQYF
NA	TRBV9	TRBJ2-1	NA	TGTGCCAGCAGCGTAGGCCCCGGCCTGTCAAATGAGCAGTTCTTC	CASSVGPGLSNEQFF
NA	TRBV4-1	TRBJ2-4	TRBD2	TGCGCCAGCAGCCAGCTCGGAGCGGGACTAGGGGAAAGCATTCAGTACTTC	CASSQLGAGLGESIQYF
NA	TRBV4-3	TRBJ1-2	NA	TGCGCCAGCAGCCAAGATTGGGCAGGTACCGGCTATGGCTACACCTTC	CASSQDWAGTGYGYTF
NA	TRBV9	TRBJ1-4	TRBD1	TGTGCCAGCAGCTCAATTCCCCGACAGGGGGCAGAGGAAAAACTGTTTTTT	CASSSIPRQGAEEKLFF
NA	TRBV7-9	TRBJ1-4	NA	TGTGCCAGCAGCCCTGGGTTGGGCTCGAGTGAAAAACTGTTTTTT	CASSPGLGSSEKLFF
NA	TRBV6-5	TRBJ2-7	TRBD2	TGTGCCAGCAGTTACTCTTCTTCTAGCGGTACCTACGAGCAGTACTTC	CASSYSSSSGTYEQYF
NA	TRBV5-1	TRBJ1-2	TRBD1	TGCGCCAGCAGCTGGCGGACAGGGGGTATCGATGGCTACACCTTC	CASSWRTGGIDGYTF
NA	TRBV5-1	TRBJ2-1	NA	TGCGCCAGCAGCCCCCTGGACTCCTACAATGAGCAGTTCTTC	CASSPLDSYNEQFF
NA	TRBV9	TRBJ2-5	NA	TGTGCCAGCAGCGTTGGGCTAGCTGGAGAGACCCAGTACTTC	CASSVGLAGETQYF
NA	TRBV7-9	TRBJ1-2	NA	TGTGCCAGCAGCTCCATTACAGGGTCGAGGGGCTACACCTTC	CASSSITGSRGYTF
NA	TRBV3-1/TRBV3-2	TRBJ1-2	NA	TGTGCCAGCAGCCGTCCCTCCGCTTTTAACTATGGCTACACCTTC	CASSRPSAFNYGYTF
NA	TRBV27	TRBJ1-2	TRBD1	TGTGCCAGCAGAGGACAGGGGGGATCTGGCTACACCTTC	CASRGQGGSGYTF
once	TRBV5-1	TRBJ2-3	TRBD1	TGCGCCAGCAGCTTGGGTCCTCTTACCGGGACAGGGGGCGCAGGTACGCAGTATTTT	CASSLGPLTGTGGAGTQYF
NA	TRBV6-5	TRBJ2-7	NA	TGTGCCAGCAGACGAAACATTGACGGATTCTACGAGCAGTACTTC	CASRRNIDGFYEQYF
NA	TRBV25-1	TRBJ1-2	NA	TGTGCCAGCAGTGAACATATCCACTACACCTTC	CASSEHIHYTF
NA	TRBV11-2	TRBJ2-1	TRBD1	TGTGCCAGCGGTAGGGGGCACAATGAGCAGTTCTTC	CASGRGHNEQFF
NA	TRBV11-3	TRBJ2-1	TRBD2	TGTGCCAGCAGTCCTCGGGTAGCGGGAGGGCCGGGGTTGAATGAGCAGTTCTTC	CASSPRVAGGPGLNEQFF
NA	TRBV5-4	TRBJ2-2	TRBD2	TGTGCCAGCAGCTTGTCTAGCGGGAGAGCCGCCGGGGAGCTGTTTTTT	CASSLSSGRAAGELFF
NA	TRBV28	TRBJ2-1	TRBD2	TGTGCCAGCAGTTTATGGACTAGCGGGAGAAATGGGCAGTTCTTC	CASSLWTSGRNGQFF
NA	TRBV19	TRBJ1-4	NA	TGTGCCAGTAGTACGAATGTCTGGACTAATGAAAAACTGTTTTTT	CASSTNVWTNEKLFF
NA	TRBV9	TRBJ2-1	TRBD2	TGTGCCAGCAGCGTAGCGGGAGGGGAAAATGAGCAGTTCTTC	CASSVAGGENEQFF
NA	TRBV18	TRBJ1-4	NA	TGTGCCAGCTCACCTGGGTTCACCGGAACTAATGAAAAACTGTTTTTT	CASSPGFTGTNEKLFF
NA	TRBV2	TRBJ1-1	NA	TGTGCCAGCAGTGAAGCGCTTAATGGGGCTTTCTTT	CASSEALNGAFF